This T cell receptor beta chain was documented in a study of CXCR3-negative and CXCR3-positive naive CD8 T cells. Study-level information: The total count of TRB reads reached approximately 140 million, and each library contributed about 1.5 +/- 0.3 million.

Study-level points and caveats: Comparison of naive cells showed more hydrophobic TRB CDR3s in CXCR3-positive than in CXCR3-negative naive cells. TRBV-TRBJ usage was alike in naive CXCR3-negative and CXCR3-positive cells but differed in memory cells.

5' RACE with UMI labels generated the TRB cDNA libraries. TCRdb re-called the 5' RACE reads; one entry per CDR3 protein, DNA not given. Its table records about 150,000 distinct CDR3 sequences. The CD45RO-CCR7+CD27+CD95- phenotype denoted naive CD8+ T cells. As for this clonotype: The target antigen is unknown.

Germline-derived CDR1 and CDR2 are MNHEY and SVGEGT. The CDR3 spans 16 residues. The source of this sequence is a human donor in good health. Some clones in this sample may be carry-over from other donors' samples. The rearrangement uses TRBV6-2 or TRBV6-3 and TRBJ1-1; TCRdb reports TRBD1, a call that lacks DNA to check it against. Sequenced sample: naive CXCR3+ CD8+ T cells from blood. Subset described: CD45RO-CCR7+CD27+CD95- naive CD8+ T cells expressing CXCR3 (TNR3+). The CDR3 loop is CASSHEGRGLNTEAFF.